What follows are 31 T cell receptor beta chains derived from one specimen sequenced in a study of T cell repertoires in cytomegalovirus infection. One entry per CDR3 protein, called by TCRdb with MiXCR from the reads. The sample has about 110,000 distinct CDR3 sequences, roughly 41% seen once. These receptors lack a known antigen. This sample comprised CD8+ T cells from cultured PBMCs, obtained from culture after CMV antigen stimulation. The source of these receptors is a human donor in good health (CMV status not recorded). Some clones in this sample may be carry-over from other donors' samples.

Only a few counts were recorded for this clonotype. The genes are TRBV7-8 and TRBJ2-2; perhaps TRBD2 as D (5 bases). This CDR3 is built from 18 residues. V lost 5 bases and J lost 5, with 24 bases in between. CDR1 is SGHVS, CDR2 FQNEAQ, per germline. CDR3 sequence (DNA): TGTGCCAGCAGCACCTACTACGAGTGGTCATCGGGGACCGGGGAGCTGTTTTTT. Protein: CASSTYYEWSSGTGELFF. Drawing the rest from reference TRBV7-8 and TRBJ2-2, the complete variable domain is GAGVSQSPRYKVAKRGQDVALRCDPISGHVSLFWYQQALGQGPEFLTYFQNEAQLDKSGLPSDRFFAERPEGSVSTLKIQRTQQEDSAVYLCASSTYYEWSSGTGELFFGEGSRLTVL.

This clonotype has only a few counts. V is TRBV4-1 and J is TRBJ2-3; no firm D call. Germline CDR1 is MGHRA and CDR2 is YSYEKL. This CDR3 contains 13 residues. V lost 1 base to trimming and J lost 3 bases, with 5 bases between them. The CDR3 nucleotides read TGCGCCAGCAGCCAAGTCACAACAGATACGCAGTATTTT. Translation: CASSQVTTDTQYF.

CDR3 DNA sequence: TGTGCCAGCAACCAAGTAGGTGGGAATGAGCAGTTCTTC. This translates into CASNQVGGNEQFF. The rearrangement joins TRBV7-9 to TRBJ2-1, with D unresolved. CDR3 size: 13 residues. The germline V gene encodes CDR1 SEHNR and CDR2 FQNEAQ (reference sequence). The germline V and J ends were trimmed by 7 bases and 7 bases, with 14 bases remaining between them.

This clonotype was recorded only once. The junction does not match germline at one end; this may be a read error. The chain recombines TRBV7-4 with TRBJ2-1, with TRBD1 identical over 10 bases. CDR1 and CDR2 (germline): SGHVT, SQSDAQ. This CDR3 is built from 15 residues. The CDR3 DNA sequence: TGTGCCAACAGCTTACCGGGACAGGGGTTGTATGAGCAGTTCTTC. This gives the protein CANSLPGQGLYEQFF.

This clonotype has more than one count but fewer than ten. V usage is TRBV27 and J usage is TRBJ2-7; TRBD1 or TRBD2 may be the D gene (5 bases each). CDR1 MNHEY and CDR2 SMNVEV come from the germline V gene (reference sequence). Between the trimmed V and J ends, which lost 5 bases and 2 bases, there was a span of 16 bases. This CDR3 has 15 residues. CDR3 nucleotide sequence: TGTGCCAGCAGTCTCCGGGACGCACCTCCCTACGAGCAGTACTTC. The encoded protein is CASSLRDAPPYEQYF.

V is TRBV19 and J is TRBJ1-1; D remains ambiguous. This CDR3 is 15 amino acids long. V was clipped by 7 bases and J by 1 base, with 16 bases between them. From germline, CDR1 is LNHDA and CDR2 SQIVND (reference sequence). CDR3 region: CASTMGSYSNTEAFF. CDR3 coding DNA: TGTGCCAGTACCATGGGTTCCTATTCGAACACTGAAGCTTTCTTT.

CDR3 region: CASKIGTDPDTQYF. The CDR3 region has the DNA TGTGCCAGCAAAATAGGGACAGACCCAGATACGCAGTATTTT. J is TRBJ2-3 and V is TRBV28; 7 nucleotides agree with TRBD1. The CDR3 spans 14 residues. V gave up 7 bases and J gave up 4 bases; unmatched junction bases: 8. The germline CDR1 and CDR2 sequences are MDHEN and SYDVKM. Full variable domain (missing parts from reference TRBV28 and TRBJ2-3): DVKVTQSSRYLVKRTGEKVFLECVQDMDHENMFWYRQDPGLGLRLIYFSYDVKMKEKGDIPEGYSVSREKKERFSLILESASTNQTSMYLCASKIGTDPDTQYFGPGTRLTVL.

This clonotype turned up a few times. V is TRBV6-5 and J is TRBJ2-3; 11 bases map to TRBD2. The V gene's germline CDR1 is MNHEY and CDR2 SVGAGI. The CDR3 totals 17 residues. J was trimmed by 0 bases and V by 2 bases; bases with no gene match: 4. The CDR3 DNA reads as TGTGCCAGCAGTTACGGTCTAGCGGGGGGAAGCACAGATACGCAGTATTTT. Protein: CASSYGLAGGSTDTQYF.

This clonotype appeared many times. The CDR3 region is CASSTGFMNTEAFF. The CDR3, as DNA: TGTGCCAGCTCAACAGGGTTCATGAACACTGAAGCTTTCTTT. The chain uses TRBV19 and TRBJ1-1, with D maybe TRBD1 (6 bases). Trimming pared 9 bases from V and 0 bases from J, leaving 14 bases between. Germline CDR1 and CDR2: LNHDA and SQIVND (reference sequence). This CDR3 contains 14 residues.

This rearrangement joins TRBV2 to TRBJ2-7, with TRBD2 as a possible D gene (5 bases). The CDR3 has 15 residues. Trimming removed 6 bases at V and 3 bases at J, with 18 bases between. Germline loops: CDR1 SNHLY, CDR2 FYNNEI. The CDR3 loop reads CASRPPGSNYYEQYF. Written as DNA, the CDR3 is TGTGCCAGCAGACCACCGGGATCTAATTACTACGAGCAGTACTTC.

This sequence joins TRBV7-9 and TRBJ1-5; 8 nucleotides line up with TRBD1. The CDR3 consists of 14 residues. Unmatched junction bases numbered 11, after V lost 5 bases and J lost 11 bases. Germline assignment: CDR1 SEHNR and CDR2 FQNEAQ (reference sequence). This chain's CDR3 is CASSEGQALGAQHF. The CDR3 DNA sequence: TGTGCCAGCAGCGAGGGACAGGCCCTAGGGGCCCAGCATTTT.

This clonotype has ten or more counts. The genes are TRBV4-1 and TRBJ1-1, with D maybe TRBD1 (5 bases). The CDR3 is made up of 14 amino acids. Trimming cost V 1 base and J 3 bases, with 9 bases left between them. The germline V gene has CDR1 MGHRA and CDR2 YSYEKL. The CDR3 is CASSQGGSYTEAFF. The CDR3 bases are TGCGCCAGCAGCCAAGGGGGGAGTTACACTGAAGCTTTCTTT.

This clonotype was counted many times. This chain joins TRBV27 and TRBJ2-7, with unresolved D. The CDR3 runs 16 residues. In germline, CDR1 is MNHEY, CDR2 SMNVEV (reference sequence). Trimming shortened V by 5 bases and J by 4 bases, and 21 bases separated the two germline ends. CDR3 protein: CASSPHVGKMPYEQYF. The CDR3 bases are TGTGCCAGCAGTCCGCATGTGGGGAAGATGCCGTACGAGCAGTACTTC.

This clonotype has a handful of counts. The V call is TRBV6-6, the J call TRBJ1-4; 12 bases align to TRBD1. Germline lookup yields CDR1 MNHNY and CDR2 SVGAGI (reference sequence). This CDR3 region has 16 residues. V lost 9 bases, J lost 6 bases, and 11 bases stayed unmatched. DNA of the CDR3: TGTGCCAGTACCGGAGGGGACAGGGGGCTCTATGAAAAACTGTTTTTT. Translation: CASTGGDRGLYEKLFF.

The CDR3 here is CASSPRQGMNTEAFF. DNA of the CDR3: TGCGCCAGCAGCCCGAGACAGGGAATGAACACTGAAGCTTTCTTT. This rearrangement joins TRBV5-1 to TRBJ1-1; 7 bases match TRBD1. The CDR3 consists of 15 residues. After removal of 4 bases from V and 0 bases from J, the junction contained 6 bases not matched to a gene. CDR1 is SGHRS and CDR2 is YFSETQ in the germline V gene.

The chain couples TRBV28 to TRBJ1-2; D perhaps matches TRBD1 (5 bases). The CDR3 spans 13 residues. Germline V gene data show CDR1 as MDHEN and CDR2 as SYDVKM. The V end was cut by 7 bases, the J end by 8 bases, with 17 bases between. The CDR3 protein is CASTLVGDGGYTF. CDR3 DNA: TGTGCCAGCACCCTGGTGGGGGACGGCGGCTACACCTTC.

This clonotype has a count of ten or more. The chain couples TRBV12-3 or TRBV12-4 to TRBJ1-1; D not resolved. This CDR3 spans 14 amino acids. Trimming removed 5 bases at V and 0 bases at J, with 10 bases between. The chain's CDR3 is CASSRILMNTEAFF. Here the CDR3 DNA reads TGTGCCAGCAGTCGGATCCTCATGAACACTGAAGCTTTCTTT.

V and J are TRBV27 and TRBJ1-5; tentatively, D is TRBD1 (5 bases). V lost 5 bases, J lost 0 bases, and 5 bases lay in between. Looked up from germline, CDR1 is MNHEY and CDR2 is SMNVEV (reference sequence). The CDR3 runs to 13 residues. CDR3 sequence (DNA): TGTGCCAGCAGTGACAGTAGCAATCAGCCCCAGCATTTT. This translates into CASSDSSNQPQHF.

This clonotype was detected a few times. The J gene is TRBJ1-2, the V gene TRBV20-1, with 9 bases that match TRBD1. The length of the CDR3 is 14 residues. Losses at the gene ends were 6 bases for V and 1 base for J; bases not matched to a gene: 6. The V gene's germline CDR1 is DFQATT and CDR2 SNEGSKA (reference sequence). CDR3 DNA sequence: TGCAGTGCCGTGACAGGGGGGGTTAACTATGGCTACACCTTC. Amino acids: CSAVTGGVNYGYTF.

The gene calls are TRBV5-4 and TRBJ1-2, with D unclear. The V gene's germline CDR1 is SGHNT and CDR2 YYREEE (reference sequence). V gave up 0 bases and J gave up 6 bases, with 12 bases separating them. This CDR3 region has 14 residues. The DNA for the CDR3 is TGTGCCAGCAGCTTGGAAGTGGGTTTGGATGGCTACACCTTC. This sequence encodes CASSLEVGLDGYTF.

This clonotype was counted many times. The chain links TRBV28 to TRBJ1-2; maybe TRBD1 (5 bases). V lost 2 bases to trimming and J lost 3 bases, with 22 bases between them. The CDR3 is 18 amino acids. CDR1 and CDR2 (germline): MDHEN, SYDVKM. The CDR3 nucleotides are TGTGCCAGCAGTTTACCTATTGGGGCTCCCGGACCTTACTATGGCTACACCTTC. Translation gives CASSLPIGAPGPYYGYTF.

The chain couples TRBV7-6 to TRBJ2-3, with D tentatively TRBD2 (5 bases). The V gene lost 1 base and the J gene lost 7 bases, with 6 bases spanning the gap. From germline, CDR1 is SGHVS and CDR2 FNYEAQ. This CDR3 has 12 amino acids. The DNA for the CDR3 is TGTGCCAGCAGCTTAGGGGAGCATACGCAGTATTTT. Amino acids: CASSLGEHTQYF.

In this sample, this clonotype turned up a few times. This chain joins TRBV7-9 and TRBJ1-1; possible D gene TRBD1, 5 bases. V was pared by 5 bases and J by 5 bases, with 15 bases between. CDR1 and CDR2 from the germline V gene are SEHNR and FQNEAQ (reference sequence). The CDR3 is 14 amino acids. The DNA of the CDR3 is TGTGCCAGCAGCCACCCGGGGGTCGATACTGAAGCTTTCTTT. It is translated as CASSHPGVDTEAFF.

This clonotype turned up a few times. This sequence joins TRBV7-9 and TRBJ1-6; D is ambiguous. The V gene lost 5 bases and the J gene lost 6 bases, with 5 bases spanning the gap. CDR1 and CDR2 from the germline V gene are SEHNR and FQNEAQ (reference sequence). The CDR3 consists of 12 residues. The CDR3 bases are TGTGCCAGCAGCATGATTAATTCACCCCTCCACTTT. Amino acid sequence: CASSMINSPLHF.

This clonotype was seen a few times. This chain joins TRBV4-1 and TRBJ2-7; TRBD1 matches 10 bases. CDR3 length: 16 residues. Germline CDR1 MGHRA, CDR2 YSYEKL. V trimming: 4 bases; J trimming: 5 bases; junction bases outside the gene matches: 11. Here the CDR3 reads CASSLTPGQGLDEQYF. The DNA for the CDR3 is TGCGCCAGCAGCCTCACCCCGGGACAGGGGCTCGACGAGCAGTACTTC.

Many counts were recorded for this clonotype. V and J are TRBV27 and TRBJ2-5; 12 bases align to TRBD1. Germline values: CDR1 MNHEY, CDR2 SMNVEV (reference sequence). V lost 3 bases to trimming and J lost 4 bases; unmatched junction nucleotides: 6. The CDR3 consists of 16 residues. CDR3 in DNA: TGTGCCAGCAGTTTTGTGGGACAGGGGGCACGAGAGACCCAGTACTTC. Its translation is CASSFVGQGARETQYF.

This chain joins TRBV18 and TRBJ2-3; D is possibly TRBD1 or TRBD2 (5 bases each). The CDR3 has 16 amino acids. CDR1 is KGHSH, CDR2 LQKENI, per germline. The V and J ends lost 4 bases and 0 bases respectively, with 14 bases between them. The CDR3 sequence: CASSRSGGGSTDTQYF. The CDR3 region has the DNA TGTGCCAGCTCACGCTCTGGGGGTGGAAGCACAGATACGCAGTATTTT.

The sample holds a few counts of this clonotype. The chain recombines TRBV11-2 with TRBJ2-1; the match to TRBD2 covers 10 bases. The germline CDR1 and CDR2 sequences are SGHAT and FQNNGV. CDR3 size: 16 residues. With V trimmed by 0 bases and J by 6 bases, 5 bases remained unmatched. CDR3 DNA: TGTGCCAGCAGCTTAGACCCTAGCGGGGGCCTCAATGAGCAGTTCTTC. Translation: CASSLDPSGGLNEQFF.

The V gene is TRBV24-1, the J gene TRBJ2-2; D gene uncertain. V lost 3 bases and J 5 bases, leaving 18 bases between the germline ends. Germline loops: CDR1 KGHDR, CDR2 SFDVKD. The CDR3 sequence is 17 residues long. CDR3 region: CATSDPPGRVGTGELFF. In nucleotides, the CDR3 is TGTGCCACCAGTGATCCCCCCGGGCGAGTGGGGACCGGGGAGCTGTTTTTT.

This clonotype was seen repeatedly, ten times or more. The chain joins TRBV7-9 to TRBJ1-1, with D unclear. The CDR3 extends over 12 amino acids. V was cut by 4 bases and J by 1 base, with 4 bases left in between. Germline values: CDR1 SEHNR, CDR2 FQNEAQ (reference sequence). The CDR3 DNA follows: TGTGCCAGCAGCTCTCAGAACACTGAAGCTTTCTTT. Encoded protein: CASSSQNTEAFF. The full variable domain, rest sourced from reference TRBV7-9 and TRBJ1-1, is DTGVSQNPRHKITKRGQNVTFRCDPISEHNRLYWYRQTLGQGPEFLTYFQNEAQLEKSRLLSDRFSAERPKGSFSTLEIQRTEQGDSAMYLCASSSQNTEAFFGQGTRLTVV.

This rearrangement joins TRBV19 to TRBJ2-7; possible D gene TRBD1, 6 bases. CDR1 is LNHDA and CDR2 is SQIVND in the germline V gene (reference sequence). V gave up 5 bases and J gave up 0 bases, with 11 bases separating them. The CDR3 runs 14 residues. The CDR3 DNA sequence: TGTGCCAGTAGTGACAGGAAAGTCTCCTACGAGCAGTACTTC. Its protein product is CASSDRKVSYEQYF.